This TCR beta chain is from a study of blood T cell repertoires in COVID-19. At the level of the study: Acute and convalescent COVID-19 samples came from the United States, Italy and Spain. PBMCs, B-cell-depleted T cells, or T cells were the source of the cDNA or gDNA that made up the material.

The ends were cut back, 5 bases at V and 8 bases at J, with 12 bases in the middle. CDR1 MNHEY and CDR2 SVGAGI come from the germline V gene. The CDR3 extends over 12 amino acids. This clone came up a few times. Per the study methods: How many nucleated cells were present was estimated from reference gene primer amplification. Profiling relied on immunoSEQ multiplex PCR, and the TCRdb table lists in-frame clones only, not all of them. Clone size and the V and J calls come from that table; the DNA yielded D and trimming. The table lists 200,000 to 250,000 clones, roughly nine tenths of them singletons.

The source material was peripheral blood. This clonotype was obtained from a man between 60 and 75 years old with acute or convalescent COVID-19. V usage is TRBV6-5 and J usage is TRBJ1-2; D is perhaps TRBD1 (5 bases). The CDR3 loop reads CASSRMGQGYTF. The CDR3 bases are TGTGCCAGCAGTAGGATGGGGCAGGGCTACACCTTC.